Each of the 29 T cell receptor beta chains below was sequenced from the same sample in a study of blood T cell repertoires in COVID-19. Generated by immunoSEQ multiplex PCR, the TCRdb table keeps only in-frame clones and is missing some. This table has roughly 96,000 clones, more than 75% appearing once. Sequencing was performed on peripheral blood. These receptors were obtained from a man older than 75 with acute or convalescent COVID-19.

V and J are TRBV5-6 and TRBJ1-2; TRBD1 agrees at 11 bases. CDR3 length: 14 residues. The trim removed 0 bases at V and 8 bases at J, leaving 3 bases unmatched. Germline CDR1 and CDR2: SGHDT and YYEEEE. The CDR3 loop reads CASSLVWTGGGYTF. CDR3 bases: TGTGCCAGCAGCTTGGTTTGGACAGGGGGCGGCTACACCTTC.

This sequence joins TRBV10-1 and TRBJ2-7, with D unresolved. The CDR3 covers 14 residues. V lost 2 bases, J lost 2 bases, and 10 bases lay in between. CDR1 and CDR2 from the germline V gene are WNHNN and SYGVQD (reference sequence). The CDR3 DNA is TGCGCCAGCAGTGAGGGCGGCCTCCCCTACGAGCAGTACTTC. As protein: CASSEGGLPYEQYF.

This chain's CDR3 is CASSRDRRGETQYF. DNA of the CDR3: TGTGCCAGCAGTCGGGACAGGAGGGGAGAGACCCAGTACTTC. The chain combines TRBV6-5 with TRBJ2-5, with 8 nucleotides matching TRBD1. This CDR3 has 14 amino acids. The germline V gene has CDR1 MNHEY and CDR2 SVGAGI. With 5 bases clipped from V and 4 bases from J, the junction kept 6 bases outside the gene matches.

The chain combines TRBV4-3 with TRBJ1-3; D gene uncertain. The CDR3 is made up of 15 amino acids. The germline V gene encodes CDR1 LGHNA and CDR2 YSLEER. Deletions cut 0 bases from V and 3 bases from J, with 9 bases between. The CDR3 is CASSQDLGSGNTIYF. For the CDR3, the DNA is TGCGCCAGCAGCCAAGATCTAGGAAGTGGAAACACCATATATTTT.

The rearrangement links TRBV18 to TRBJ1-1; TRBD1 is a possible D gene (5 bases). The CDR3 is made up of 13 amino acids. V lost 6 bases to trimming and J lost 8 bases, with 16 bases between them. Germline CDR1 and CDR2: KGHSH and LQKENI. The CDR3 DNA reads as TGTGCCAGCTCTTCCATGGGGGGATTCGAAGCTTTCTTT. This gives the protein CASSSMGGFEAFF. Complete variable domain (other parts from reference TRBV18 and TRBJ1-1): NAGVMQNPRHLVRRRGQEARLRCSPMKGHSHVYWYRQLPEEGLKFMVYLQKENIIDESGMPKERFSAEFPKEGPSILRIQQVVRGDSAAYFCASSSMGGFEAFFGQGTRLTVV.

The rearrangement joins TRBV7-2 to TRBJ1-4; 12 bases fit TRBD1. J gave up 8 bases and V 6 bases, and 13 bases lay outside the gene matches. The CDR3 spans 17 residues. Per the germline V gene, CDR1 is SGHTA and CDR2 is FQGNSA. The CDR3 is CASSPGTGGVGWEKLFF. The CDR3 DNA is TGTGCCAGCAGTCCCGGGACAGGGGGCGTAGGGTGGGAAAAACTGTTTTTT. Looking up the rest from reference TRBV7-2 and TRBJ1-4 gives the full variable domain: GAGVSQSPSNKVTEKGKDVELRCDPISGHTALYWYRQSLGQGLEFLIYFQGNSAPDKSGLPSDRFSAERTGGSVSTLTIQRTQQEDSAVYLCASSPGTGGVGWEKLFFGSGTQLSVL.

This clone was observed a single time. This sample also contains other DNA sequences that code for the same CDR3. The CDR3 sequence is CASSLGGGRYNEQFF. CDR3 bases: TGTGCCAGCAGTTTAGGCGGGGGCCGCTACAATGAGCAGTTCTTC. The rearrangement uses TRBV27 and TRBJ2-1; possibly TRBD2 for D (7 bases). Trimming left V 2 bases short and J 3 bases short, with 11 bases between. CDR3 length: 15 residues. Germline V lookup: CDR1 MNHEY, CDR2 SMNVEV (reference sequence).

This sequence joins TRBV27 and TRBJ2-5, with 7 bases matching TRBD2. The CDR3 runs 17 residues. CDR1 MNHEY and CDR2 SMNVEV come from the germline V gene (reference sequence). V lost 5 bases and J lost 5; bases outside the gene matches: 17. For the CDR3, the DNA is TGTGCCAGCAGTCCGAGTCAACGAGGGGCGGGGGTCGAGACCCAGTACTTC. As protein: CASSPSQRGAGVETQYF.

CDR3 sequence (DNA): TGTGCCAGCAGCATAGGGACAGGGGCTTTCGCTGAAGCTTTCTTT. It codes for CASSIGTGAFAEAFF. The J gene is TRBJ1-1, the V gene TRBV5-4; 10 positions agree with TRBD1. J was trimmed by 6 bases and V by 4 bases; bases with no gene match: 9. Germline CDR1 reads SGHNT; CDR2 reads YYREEE (reference sequence). The CDR3 consists of 15 residues. Variable domain in full (rest from reference TRBV5-4 and TRBJ1-1): ETGVTQSPTHLIKTRGQQVTLRCSSQSGHNTVSWYQQALGQGPQFIFQYYREEENGRGNFPPRFSGLQFPNYSSELNVNALELDDSALYLCASSIGTGAFAEAFFGQGTRLTVV.

V usage is TRBV19 and J usage is TRBJ2-1; no clear D gene. V lost 7 bases and J 5 bases, leaving 12 bases between the germline ends. The germline V gene has CDR1 LNHDA and CDR2 SQIVND (reference sequence). The length of the CDR3 is 13 residues. The CDR3 is CASIGAFDNEQFF. DNA of the CDR3: TGTGCCAGTATTGGAGCTTTTGACAATGAGCAGTTCTTC.

In nucleotides, the CDR3 is TGTGCCAGCAGTTGGGGGACACAATTTAATCAGCCCCAGCATTTT. Amino acid sequence: CASSWGTQFNQPQHF. J is TRBJ1-5 and V is TRBV6-2 or TRBV6-3; possibly TRBD1 for D (6 bases). Germline CDR1 MNHEY, CDR2 SVGEGT. The CDR3 is 15 amino acids. Trimming removed 4 bases from V and 4 bases from J, with 14 bases in between.

This clone appeared a single time. The V gene is TRBV5-6, the J gene TRBJ2-5; the D gene is possibly TRBD1 (5 bases). Trimming stripped 3 bases from V and 2 bases from J, with 14 bases between. This CDR3 has 15 residues. The germline V gene encodes CDR1 SGHDT and CDR2 YYEEEE. In DNA, the CDR3 is TGTGCCAGCAGCTCTTCGACAGTCCCGCAAGAGACCCAGTACTTC. This sequence encodes CASSSSTVPQETQYF.

The chain recombines TRBV30 with TRBJ1-4, with D hard to call. Trimming removed 1 base at V and 10 bases at J, with 16 bases between. Per germline, CDR1 GTSNPN and CDR2 SVGIG (reference sequence). The CDR3 covers 14 residues. CDR3 in DNA: TGTGCCTGGAGTGGGGGTCCTTGGGGAGGAAAACTGTTTTTT. This translates into CAWSGGPWGGKLFF.

The rearrangement links TRBV5-4 to TRBJ2-2, with 15 bases aligning to TRBD2. Germline CDR1 SGHNT, CDR2 YYREEE (reference sequence). CDR3 length: 18 amino acids. Trimming at V came to 5 bases and at J to 4 bases, leaving 9 bases not matched to a gene. CDR3 loop: CASSSGLAGGMRTGELFF. CDR3 bases: TGTGCCAGCAGTTCCGGACTAGCGGGAGGGATGCGCACCGGGGAGCTGTTTTTT.

The chain combines TRBV5-6 with TRBJ1-2; 8 nucleotides agree with TRBD1. The germline V gene encodes CDR1 SGHDT and CDR2 YYEEEE. Trimming cost V 3 bases and J 3 bases; bases outside gene matches: 4. CDR3 length: 14 amino acids. The CDR3 sequence: CASSSDRGHYGYTF. Written as DNA, the CDR3 is TGTGCCAGCAGCTCCGACAGGGGACACTATGGCTACACCTTC. Full variable domain (remainder filled in from reference TRBV5-6 and TRBJ1-2): DAGVTQSPTHLIKTRGQQVTLRCSPKSGHDTVSWYQQALGQGPQFIFQYYEEEERQRGNFPDRFSGHQFPNYSSELNVNALLLGDSALYLCASSSDRGHYGYTFGSGTRLTVV.

The chain couples TRBV5-8 to TRBJ2-7, with TRBD1 as a possible D gene (5 bases). The germline gives CDR1 SGHTS, CDR2 YDEGEE. V was cut by 4 bases and J by 2 bases, with 16 bases left in between. The CDR3 runs 15 residues. The CDR3: CASSKAGSETYEQYF. The CDR3 nucleotides read TGTGCCAGCAGCAAAGCAGGGTCCGAGACCTACGAGCAGTACTTC.

This chain links TRBV19 with TRBJ1-1; no reliable D call. Germline V gene data show CDR1 as LNHDA and CDR2 as SQIVND (reference sequence). The CDR3 has 13 residues. V was trimmed by 3 bases and J by 4 bases, leaving 9 bases between them. CDR3 amino acids: CASSMSRGTEAFF. Written as DNA, the CDR3 is TGTGCCAGTAGTATGAGTCGGGGCACTGAAGCTTTCTTT. Looking up the rest from reference TRBV19 and TRBJ1-1 gives the full variable domain: DGGITQSPKYLFRKEGQNVTLSCEQNLNHDAMYWYRQDPGQGLRLIYYSQIVNDFQKGDIAEGYSVSREKKESFPLTVTSAQKNPTAFYLCASSMSRGTEAFFGQGTRLTVV.

This clone was found once. The V call is TRBV9, the J call TRBJ2-2; D is unclear. The CDR3 sequence is 16 residues long. The V and J ends lost 0 bases and 6 bases respectively, with 15 bases between them. CDR1 is SGDLS, CDR2 YYNGEE, per germline. CDR3: CASSVGWSTAAGELFF. As DNA, the CDR3 is TGTGCCAGCAGCGTAGGATGGAGCACCGCGGCCGGGGAGCTGTTTTTT.

This clone was found once. The CDR3 DNA is TGTGCCAGCAGCGTAGCTGGGGCAGACTACGAGCAGTACTTC. As protein: CASSVAGADYEQYF. V and J are TRBV9 and TRBJ2-7, with TRBD1 as a possible D gene (5 bases). CDR1 and CDR2 (germline): SGDLS, YYNGEE. V was clipped by 0 bases and J by 3 bases, with 10 bases between them. The CDR3 loop spans 14 amino acids. The variable domain in full, completed from reference TRBV9 and TRBJ2-7, reads DSGVTQTPKHLITATGQRVTLRCSPRSGDLSVYWYQQSLDQGLQFLIQYYNGEERAKGNILERFSAQQFPDLHSELNLSSLELGDSALYFCASSVAGADYEQYFGPGTRLTVT.

The V call is TRBV5-1, the J call TRBJ1-6, with 9 bases lining up with TRBD1. The CDR3 loop spans 16 amino acids. In germline, CDR1 is SGHRS, CDR2 YFSETQ. The trim removed 1 base at V and 10 bases at J, leaving 9 bases unmatched. DNA for the CDR3: TGCGCCAGCAGCTTGACTGGGGGACAGGGAGGCTCACCCCTCCACTTT. This codes for CASSLTGGQGGSPLHF.

The chain employs TRBV5-1 and TRBJ2-7; a possible D gene is TRBD2 (5 bases). CDR1 and CDR2 (germline): SGHRS, YFSETQ. The V gene lost 4 bases and the J gene lost 3 bases, with 14 bases spanning the gap. The CDR3 has 14 amino acids. The CDR3 protein is CASSPLIALYEQYF. The DNA for the CDR3 is TGCGCCAGCAGCCCCTTGATAGCGCTCTACGAGCAGTACTTC.

The chain uses TRBV6-5 and TRBJ1-6; D ambiguous. V gave up 2 bases and J gave up 10 bases, with 9 bases separating them. From germline, CDR1 is MNHEY and CDR2 SVGAGI. This CDR3 spans 13 amino acids. CDR3 nucleotides: TGTGCCAGCAGTTACGATTCACAGTCACCCCTCCACTTT. Translated, it gives CASSYDSQSPLHF.

CDR3: CASSLGGANGYTF. Written as DNA, the CDR3 is TGTGCCAGCAGTCTGGGGGGGGCGAATGGCTACACCTTC. The rearrangement joins TRBV6-6 to TRBJ1-2; D is perhaps TRBD1 (6 bases). This CDR3 region has 13 residues. Trimming left V 5 bases short and J 6 bases short, with 13 bases between. CDR1 is MNHNY, CDR2 SVGAGI, per germline (reference sequence).

The chain employs TRBV19 and TRBJ2-5, with TRBD2 matching over 8 bases. Per germline, CDR1 LNHDA and CDR2 SQIVND (reference sequence). After removal of 4 bases from V and 4 bases from J, the junction contained 2 bases not matched to a gene. This CDR3 has 13 residues. The CDR3 region has the DNA TGTGCCAGTAGTAGGACTAGCCCAGAGACCCAGTACTTC. Protein product: CASSRTSPETQYF.

The V gene is TRBV10-3, the J gene TRBJ2-3; 7 bases map to TRBD2. The germline V gene encodes CDR1 ENHRY and CDR2 SYGVKD. V was pared by 3 bases and J by 4 bases, with 7 bases of the junction left unmatched. The CDR3 loop spans 15 amino acids. The CDR3 region is CAISDVAGVADTQYF. DNA for the CDR3: TGTGCCATCAGTGACGTGGCGGGAGTGGCAGATACGCAGTATTTT.

The chain has TRBV5-1 and TRBJ2-5, with TRBD2 matching 8 bases. V lost 3 bases and J lost 5; bases outside the gene matches: 6. Looked up from germline, CDR1 is SGHRS and CDR2 is YFSETQ. The CDR3 spans 14 residues. CDR3 residues: CASSSGTSSETQYF. Written as DNA, the CDR3 is TGCGCCAGCAGCTCCGGGACTAGTTCGGAGACCCAGTACTTC.

This chain connects TRBV5-1 to TRBJ1-3; maybe TRBD1 (6 bases). V was pared by 5 bases and J by 0 bases, with 18 bases between. The length of the CDR3 is 17 residues. Looked up from germline, CDR1 is SGHRS and CDR2 is YFSETQ. The DNA of the CDR3 is TGCGCCAGCAGTTATACCGACAGGCCGAGCTCTGGAAACACCATATATTTT. Translated: CASSYTDRPSSGNTIYF.

This clone has just one count. This chain connects TRBV7-8 to TRBJ1-2; D may be TRBD1 (5 bases). The CDR3 spans 18 residues. Germline CDR1 is SGHVS and CDR2 is FQNEAQ. Deletions cut 4 bases from V and 4 bases from J, with 25 bases between. In nucleotides, the CDR3 is TGTGCCAGCAGCTCCTGGTCGGCTATAGCCGACAGTAGCTATGGCTACACCTTC. Translating gives CASSSWSAIADSSYGYTF.

The chain carries TRBV6-4 and TRBJ1-1; TRBD1 matches 7 bases. V shed 7 bases, J shed 0 bases, and the junction held 8 bases outside the gene matches. Germline values: CDR1 MRHNA, CDR2 SNTAGT. CDR3 length: 15 amino acids. The CDR3 loop is CASTPDRFMNTEAFF. CDR3 in DNA: TGTGCCAGCACCCCGGACAGGTTCATGAACACTGAAGCTTTCTTT.